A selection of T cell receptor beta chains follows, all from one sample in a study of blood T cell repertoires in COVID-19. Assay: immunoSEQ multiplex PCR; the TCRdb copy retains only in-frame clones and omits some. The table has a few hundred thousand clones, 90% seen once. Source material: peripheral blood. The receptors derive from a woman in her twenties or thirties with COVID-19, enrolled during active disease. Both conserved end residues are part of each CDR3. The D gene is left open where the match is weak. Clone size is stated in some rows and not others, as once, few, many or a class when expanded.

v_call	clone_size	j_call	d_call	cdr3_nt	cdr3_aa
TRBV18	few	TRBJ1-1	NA	TGTGCCAGCTCACCACGTCCGGTTACTAACACTGAAGCTTTCTTT	CASSPRPVTNTEAFF
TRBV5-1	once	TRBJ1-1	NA	TGCGCCAGCAGCTTGGCGGGAGGACATGGGGCTTTCTTT	CASSLAGGHGAFF
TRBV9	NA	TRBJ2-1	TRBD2	TGTGCCAGCAGCGTTTCTAGCGGACTCTCCTACAATGAGCAGTTCTTC	CASSVSSGLSYNEQFF
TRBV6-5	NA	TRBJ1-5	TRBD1	TGTGCCAGCAGATCCCGACAGGGTGGCAATCAGCCCCAGCATTTT	CASRSRQGGNQPQHF
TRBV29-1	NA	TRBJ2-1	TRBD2	TGCAGCGTTGCCGGGGGCAAAAGAGCGGGAGGGGGCAATGAGCAGTTCTTC	CSVAGGKRAGGGNEQFF
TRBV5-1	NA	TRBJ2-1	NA	TGCGCCAGCAGCTTGGACCATGGCGCCGGGAGCTCCTACAATGAGCAGTTCTTC	CASSLDHGAGSSYNEQFF
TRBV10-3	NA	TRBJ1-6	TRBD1	TGTGCCAGCGCGACAGGGGACGATTCACCCCTCCACTTT	CASATGDDSPLHF
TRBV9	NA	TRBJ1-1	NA	TGTGCCAGCAGCGGTTTAGGGGGCACTGAAGCTTTCTTT	CASSGLGGTEAFF
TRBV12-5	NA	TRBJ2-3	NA	TGTGCTAGTGGCCTCCACGTAGCAGGGACAGATACGCAGTATTTT	CASGLHVAGTDTQYF
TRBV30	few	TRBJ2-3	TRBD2	TGTGCCTGGAGTGTAGGCGCTAGCGGGAGGTGGGATACGCAGTATTTT	CAWSVGASGRWDTQYF
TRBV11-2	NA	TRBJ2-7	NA	TGTGCCAGCAGCCAGGACGGGAAGAACTCCTACGAGCAGTACTTC	CASSQDGKNSYEQYF
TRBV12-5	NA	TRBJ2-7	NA	TGTGCTAGTGGTTTGGCCCCTGGGGGGTCAGGGCACGAGCAGTACTTC	CASGLAPGGSGHEQYF
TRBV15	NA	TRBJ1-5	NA	TGTGCCACCAGCAGAGGCGGTCGGTATAGCAATCAGCCCCAGCATTTT	CATSRGGRYSNQPQHF
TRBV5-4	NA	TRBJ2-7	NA	TGTGCCAGCAGCTTGAGTGGCGGAGAGTACGAGCAGTACTTC	CASSLSGGEYEQYF
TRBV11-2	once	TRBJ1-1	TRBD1	TGTGCCAGCAGCCAGGGACAGGGGAACACTGAAGCTTTCTTT	CASSQGQGNTEAFF
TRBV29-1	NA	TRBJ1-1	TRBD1	TGCAGCGCGCGGACAGGGAACACTGAAGCTTTCTTT	CSARTGNTEAFF
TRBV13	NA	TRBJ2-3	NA	TGTGCCAGCAGCTTCCAGCAGGGGCAAGCAGATACGCAGTATTTT	CASSFQQGQADTQYF
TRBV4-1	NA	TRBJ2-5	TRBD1	TGCGCCAGCAGCCAAGTCAGGGGGCCCCAAGAGACCCAGTACTTC	CASSQVRGPQETQYF
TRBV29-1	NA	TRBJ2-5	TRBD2	TGCAGCGTGGCTGCCAGCGGGAGAGCACAAGAGACCCAGTACTTC	CSVAASGRAQETQYF
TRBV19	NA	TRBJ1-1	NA	TGTGCCAGTAGTATGAGTTCCCCCACTGAAGCTTTCTTT	CASSMSSPTEAFF
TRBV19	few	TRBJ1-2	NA	TGTGCCAGTAGTATGAGCGGAGTTAGCGGCTACACCTTC	CASSMSGVSGYTF
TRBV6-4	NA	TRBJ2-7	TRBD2	TGTGCCAGCAAGGGACTAGCGGGAGGAGTTCTATACGAGCAGTACTTC	CASKGLAGGVLYEQYF
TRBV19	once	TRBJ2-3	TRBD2	TGTGCCAGTAGACAGAGACTAGCGGGAGGCACAGATACGCAGTATTTT	CASRQRLAGGTDTQYF
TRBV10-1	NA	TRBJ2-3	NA	TGCGCCAGCAGTGTGGACAGATTCACAGATACGCAGTATTTT	CASSVDRFTDTQYF
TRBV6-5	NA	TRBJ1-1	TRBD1	TGTGCCACCTTCCGAGGGACAGGGCGCACTGAAGCTTTCTTT	CATFRGTGRTEAFF
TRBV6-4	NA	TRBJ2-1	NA	TGTGCCAGCAGTGCTCAACAGGGTCGAAATGAGCAGTTCTTC	CASSAQQGRNEQFF
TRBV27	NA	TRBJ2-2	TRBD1	TGTGCCAGCAGTTTATCGGGGGACAGGGCGGGCGCCGGGGAGCTGTTTTTT	CASSLSGDRAGAGELFF
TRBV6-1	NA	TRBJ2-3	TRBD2	TGTGCCAGCAGTGAGGCGGGGACTAGCGGTAATATTCTGTTT	CASSEAGTSGNILF